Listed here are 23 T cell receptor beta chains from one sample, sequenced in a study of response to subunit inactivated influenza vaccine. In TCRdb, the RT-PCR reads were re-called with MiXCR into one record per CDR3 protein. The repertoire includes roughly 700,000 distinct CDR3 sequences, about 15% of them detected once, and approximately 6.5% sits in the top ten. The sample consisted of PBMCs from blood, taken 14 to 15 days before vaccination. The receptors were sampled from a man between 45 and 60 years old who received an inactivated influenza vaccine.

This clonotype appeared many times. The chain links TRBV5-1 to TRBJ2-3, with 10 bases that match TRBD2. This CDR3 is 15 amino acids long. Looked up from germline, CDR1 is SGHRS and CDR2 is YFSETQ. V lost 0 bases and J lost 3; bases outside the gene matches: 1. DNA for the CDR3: TGCGCCAGCAGCTTGGAACTAGCGGGGACAGATACGCAGTATTTT. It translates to CASSLELAGTDTQYF.

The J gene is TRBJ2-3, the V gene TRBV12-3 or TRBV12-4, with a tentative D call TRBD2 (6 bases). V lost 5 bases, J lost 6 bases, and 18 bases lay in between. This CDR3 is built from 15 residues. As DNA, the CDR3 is TGTGCCAGCAGTCCATCTCACGGGGGAAAGGATACGCAGTATTTT. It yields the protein CASSPSHGGKDTQYF.

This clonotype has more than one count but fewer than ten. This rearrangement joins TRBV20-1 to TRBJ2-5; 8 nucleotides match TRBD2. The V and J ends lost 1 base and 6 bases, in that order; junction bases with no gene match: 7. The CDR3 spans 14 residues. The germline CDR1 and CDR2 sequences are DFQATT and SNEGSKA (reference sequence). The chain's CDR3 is CSARGGTRIQTQYF. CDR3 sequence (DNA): TGCAGTGCTAGAGGGGGGACTAGAATTCAGACCCAGTACTTC.

CDR3 amino acids: CASSLRRLAGDPHEQYF. The CDR3 DNA is TGCGCCAGCAGCTTGAGACGTCTAGCGGGAGATCCCCACGAGCAGTACTTC. This chain connects TRBV5-1 to TRBJ2-7; TRBD2 aligns across 10 bases. Germline CDR1 reads SGHRS; CDR2 reads YFSETQ. The CDR3 covers 17 residues. After removal of 1 base from V and 5 bases from J, the junction contained 12 bases not matched to a gene.

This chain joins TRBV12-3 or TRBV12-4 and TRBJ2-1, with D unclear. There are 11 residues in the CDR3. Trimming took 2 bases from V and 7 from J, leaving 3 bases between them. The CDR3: CASSLPNEQFF. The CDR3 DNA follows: TGTGCCAGCAGTTTACCGAATGAGCAGTTCTTC.

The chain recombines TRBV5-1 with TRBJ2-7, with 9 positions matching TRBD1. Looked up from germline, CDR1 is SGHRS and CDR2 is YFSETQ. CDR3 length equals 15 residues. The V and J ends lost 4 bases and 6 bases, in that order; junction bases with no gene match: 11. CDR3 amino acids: CASSQTRTGEGEQYF. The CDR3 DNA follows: TGCGCCAGCAGCCAAACCCGGACAGGGGAGGGCGAGCAGTACTTC.

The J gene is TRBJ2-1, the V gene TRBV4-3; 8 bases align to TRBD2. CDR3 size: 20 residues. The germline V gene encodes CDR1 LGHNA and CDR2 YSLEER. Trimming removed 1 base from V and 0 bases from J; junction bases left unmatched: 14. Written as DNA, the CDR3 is TGCGCCAGCAGCCAAGGTTACGGGGGGGCATATAAGATCTCCTACAATGAGCAGTTCTTC. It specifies CASSQGYGGAYKISYNEQFF.

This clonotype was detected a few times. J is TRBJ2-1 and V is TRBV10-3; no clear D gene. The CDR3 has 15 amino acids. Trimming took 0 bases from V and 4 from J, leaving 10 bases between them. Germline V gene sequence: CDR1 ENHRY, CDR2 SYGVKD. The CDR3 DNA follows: TGTGCCATCAGTGAGTCTTCAGATCGGTACAATGAGCAGTTCTTC. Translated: CAISESSDRYNEQFF.

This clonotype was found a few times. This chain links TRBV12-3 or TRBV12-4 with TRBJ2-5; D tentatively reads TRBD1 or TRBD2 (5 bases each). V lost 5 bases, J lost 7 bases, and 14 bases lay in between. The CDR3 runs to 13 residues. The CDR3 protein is CASSLPRDGTQYF. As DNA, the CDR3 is TGTGCCAGCAGTCTCCCCAGGGACGGGACCCAGTACTTC.

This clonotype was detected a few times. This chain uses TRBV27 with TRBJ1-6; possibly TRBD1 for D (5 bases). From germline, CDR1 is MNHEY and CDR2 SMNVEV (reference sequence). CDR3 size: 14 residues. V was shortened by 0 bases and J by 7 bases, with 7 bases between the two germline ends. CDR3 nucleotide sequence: TGTGCCAGCAGTTTATCGGCAGGGAATTCACCCCTCCACTTT. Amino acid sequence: CASSLSAGNSPLHF.

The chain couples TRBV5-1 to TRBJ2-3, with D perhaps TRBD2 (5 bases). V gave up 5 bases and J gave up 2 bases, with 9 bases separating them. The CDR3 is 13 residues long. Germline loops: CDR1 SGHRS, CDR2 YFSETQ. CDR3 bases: TGCGCCAGCAGGAGGGAAATCACAGATACGCAGTATTTT. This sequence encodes CASRREITDTQYF. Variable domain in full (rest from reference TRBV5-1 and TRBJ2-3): KAGVTQTPRYLIKTRGQQVTLSCSPISGHRSVSWYQQTPGQGLQFLFEYFSETQRNKGNFPGRFSGRQFSNSRSEMNVSTLELGDSALYLCASRREITDTQYFGPGTRLTVL.

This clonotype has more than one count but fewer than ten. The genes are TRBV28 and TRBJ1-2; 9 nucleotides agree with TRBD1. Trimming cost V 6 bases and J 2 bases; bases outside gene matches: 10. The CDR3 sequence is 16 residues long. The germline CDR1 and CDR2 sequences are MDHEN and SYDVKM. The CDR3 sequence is CASSQPPGQGNYGYTF. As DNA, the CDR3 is TGTGCCAGCAGCCAACCACCGGGACAGGGAAACTATGGCTACACCTTC.

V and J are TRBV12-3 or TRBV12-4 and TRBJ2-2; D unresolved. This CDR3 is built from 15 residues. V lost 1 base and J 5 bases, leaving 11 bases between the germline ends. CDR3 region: CASSLEEAQTGELFF. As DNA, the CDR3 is TGTGCCAGCAGTTTAGAAGAGGCTCAGACCGGGGAGCTGTTTTTT.

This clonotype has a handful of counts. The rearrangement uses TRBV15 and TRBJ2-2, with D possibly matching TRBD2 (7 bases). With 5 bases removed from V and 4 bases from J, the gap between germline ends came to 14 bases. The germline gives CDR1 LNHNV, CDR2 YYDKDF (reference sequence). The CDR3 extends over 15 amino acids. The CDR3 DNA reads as TGTGCCACCAGCCTAACAGGGAGGGCCACCGGGGAGCTGTTTTTT. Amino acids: CATSLTGRATGELFF.

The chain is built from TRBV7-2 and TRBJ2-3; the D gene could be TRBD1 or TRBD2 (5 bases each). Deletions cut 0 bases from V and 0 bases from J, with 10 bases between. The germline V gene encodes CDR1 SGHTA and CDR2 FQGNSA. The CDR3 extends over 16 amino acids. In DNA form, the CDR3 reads TGTGCCAGCAGCTTAGCGGGACGGACTAGCACAGATACGCAGTATTTT. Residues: CASSLAGRTSTDTQYF.

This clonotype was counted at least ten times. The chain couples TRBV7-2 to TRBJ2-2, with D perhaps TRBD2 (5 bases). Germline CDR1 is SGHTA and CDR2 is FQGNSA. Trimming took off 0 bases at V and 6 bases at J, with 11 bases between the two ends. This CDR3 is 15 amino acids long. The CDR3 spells CASSLAPTRAGELFF. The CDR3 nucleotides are TGTGCCAGCAGCTTAGCGCCGACGAGGGCCGGGGAGCTGTTTTTT. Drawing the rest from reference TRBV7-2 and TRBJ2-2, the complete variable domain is GAGVSQSPSNKVTEKGKDVELRCDPISGHTALYWYRQSLGQGLEFLIYFQGNSAPDKSGLPSDRFSAERTGGSVSTLTIQRTQQEDSAVYLCASSLAPTRAGELFFGEGSRLTVL.

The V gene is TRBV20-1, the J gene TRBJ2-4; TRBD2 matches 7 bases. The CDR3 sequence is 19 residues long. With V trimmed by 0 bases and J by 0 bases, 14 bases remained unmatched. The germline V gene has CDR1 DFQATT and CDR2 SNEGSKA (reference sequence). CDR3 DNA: TGCAGTGCTAGAGACCACCCCCGGGTAGCGGGTCTAGCCAAAAACATTCAGTACTTC. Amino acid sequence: CSARDHPRVAGLAKNIQYF.

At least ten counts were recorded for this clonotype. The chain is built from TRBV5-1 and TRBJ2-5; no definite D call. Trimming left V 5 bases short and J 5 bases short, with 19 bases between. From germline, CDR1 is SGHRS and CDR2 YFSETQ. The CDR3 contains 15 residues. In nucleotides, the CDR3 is TGCGCCAGCAGTGGAACTCCGGGTCTGGGGGAGACCCAGTACTTC. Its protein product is CASSGTPGLGETQYF.

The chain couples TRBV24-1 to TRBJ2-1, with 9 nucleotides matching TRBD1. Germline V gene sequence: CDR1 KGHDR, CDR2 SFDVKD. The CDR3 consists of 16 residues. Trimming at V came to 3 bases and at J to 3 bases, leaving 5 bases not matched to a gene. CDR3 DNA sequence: TGTGCCACCAGTGATCCCGGGACAGGGTACTACAATGAGCAGTTCTTC. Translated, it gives CATSDPGTGYYNEQFF.

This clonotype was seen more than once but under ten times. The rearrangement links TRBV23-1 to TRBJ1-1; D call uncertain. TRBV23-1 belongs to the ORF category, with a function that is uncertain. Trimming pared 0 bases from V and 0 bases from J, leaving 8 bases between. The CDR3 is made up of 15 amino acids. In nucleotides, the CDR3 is TGCGCCAGCAGTCAATCTCGGCAGTTGAACACTGAAGCTTTCTTT. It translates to CASSQSRQLNTEAFF.

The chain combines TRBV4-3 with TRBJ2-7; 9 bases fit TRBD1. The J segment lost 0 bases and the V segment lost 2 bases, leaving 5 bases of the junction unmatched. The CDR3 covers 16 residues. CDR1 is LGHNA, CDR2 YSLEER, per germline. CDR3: CASSQLRTGVSYEQYF. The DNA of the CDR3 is TGCGCCAGCAGCCAACTTAGGACAGGGGTCTCCTACGAGCAGTACTTC.

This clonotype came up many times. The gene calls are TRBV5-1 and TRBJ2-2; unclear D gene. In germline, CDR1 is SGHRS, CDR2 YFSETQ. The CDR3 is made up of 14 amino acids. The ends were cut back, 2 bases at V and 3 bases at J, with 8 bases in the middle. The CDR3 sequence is CASSLLQDTGELFF. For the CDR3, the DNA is TGCGCCAGCAGCTTATTACAAGACACCGGGGAGCTGTTTTTT.

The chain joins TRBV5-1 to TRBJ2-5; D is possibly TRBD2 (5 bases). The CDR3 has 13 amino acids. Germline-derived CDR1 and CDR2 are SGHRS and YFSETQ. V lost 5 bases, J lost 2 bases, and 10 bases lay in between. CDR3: CASRRATQETQYF. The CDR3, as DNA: TGCGCCAGCAGGAGGGCAACACAAGAGACCCAGTACTTC.